A selection of T cell receptor beta chains follows, all from one sample in a study of cytomegalovirus exposure and HLA in healthy donors. Sequenced by immunoSEQ multiplex PCR; TCRdb stores in-frame clones only, minus some. The sample contains about 180,000 clones, 81% of which appear only once. Sequencing was carried out using PBMCs. The receptors stem from a woman aged 18 to 35 in good health and CMV-seropositive. Each CDR3 is given with its conserved first and last residue. Fields, in order: J gene, clone size, D gene, V gene, CDR3 DNA, CDR3 protein. The D gene is left open where the match is weak. Where a row states a size, it is once, few, many or the class of an expanded clone; other rows omit it.

>TRBJ1-5|.|TRBD1|TRBV6-5
TGTGCCAGCAGTTCAATCACAGGGGGCGGCAATCAGCCCCAGCATTTT
CASSSITGGGNQPQHF
>TRBJ1-2|.|.|TRBV7-8
TGTGCCAGCAGCTTAGGCCCGAGGGTTTCAGGCTTCTATGGCTACACCTTC
CASSLGPRVSGFYGYTF
>TRBJ2-3|.|TRBD1|TRBV14
TGTGCCAGCAGCCGGGACAGGATATTCACAGATACGCAGTATTTT
CASSRDRIFTDTQYF
>TRBJ1-5|.|.|TRBV14
TGTGCCAGCAGCCAGAACGGTCGGGAGGATAGCAATCAGCCCCAGCATTTT
CASSQNGREDSNQPQHF
>TRBJ2-7|once|.|TRBV4-2
TGTGCCAGCAGCCAAAACACGGGTAGCTCCTACGAGCAGTACTTC
CASSQNTGSSYEQYF
>TRBJ2-3|.|TRBD2|TRBV7-6
TGTGCCAGCAGCTTAGCCCCGGGGGGGGAGTTTCCAGATACGCAGTATTTT
CASSLAPGGEFPDTQYF
>TRBJ1-4|.|.|TRBV13
TGTGCCAGCAGCCTGGGGGGACCCAATGAAAAACTGTTTTTT
CASSLGGPNEKLFF
>TRBJ2-5|once|TRBD2|TRBV10-3
TGTGCCTCGACTACTCCTAGCGGGGAGACCCAGTACTTC
CASTTPSGETQYF
>TRBJ1-1|.|.|TRBV30
TGTGCCTGGTATTATGCAACTCGGGGAGGCACTGAAGCTTTCTTT
CAWYYATRGGTEAFF
>TRBJ2-2|.|.|TRBV5-1
TGCGCCAGCAGCTTCCTAGCCGGGGAGCTGTTTTTT
CASSFLAGELFF
>TRBJ2-1|.|.|TRBV7-6
TGTGCCAGCAACCCCTCCGGGGGGCCGGATGAGCAGTTCTTC
CASNPSGGPDEQFF
>TRBJ2-2|.|TRBD1|TRBV5-1
TGCGCCAGCAGCCACGGACAGGCCGGGGAGCTGTTTTTT
CASSHGQAGELFF
>TRBJ1-1|.|.|TRBV6-1
TGTGCCAGCACACAGACAGTTTTGAACACTGAAGCTTTCTTT
CASTQTVLNTEAFF
>TRBJ2-3|.|.|TRBV7-2
TGTGCCAGCAGGTTGTACGGACACACAGATACGCAGTATTTT
CASRLYGHTDTQYF
>TRBJ1-1|.|TRBD1|TRBV4-2
TGTGCCAGCAGCCACTCGGACAGGGGGCTTTATAAAAACACTGAAGCTTTCTTT
CASSHSDRGLYKNTEAFF
>TRBJ2-7|.|TRBD1|TRBV29-1
TGCAGCGCAAGGAGACAGGGAACCTACGAGCAGTACTTC
CSARRQGTYEQYF
>TRBJ1-1|few|.|TRBV18
TGTGCCAGCTCACCAGGGGGCTTAACTGAAGCTTTCTTT
CASSPGGLTEAFF
>TRBJ1-2|.|.|TRBV18
TGTGCCAGCTCACCACTAACAGTAGACTATGGCTACACCTTC
CASSPLTVDYGYTF
>TRBJ1-5|.|.|TRBV29-1
TGCAGCGTTTTAGGCAGGGAGGGTCAGCCCCAGCATTTT
CSVLGREGQPQHF
>TRBJ2-2|.|.|TRBV30
TGTGCCTGGAGTAGCAGGGGCATTGGGGAGCTGTTTTTT
CAWSSRGIGELFF
>TRBJ2-7|.|TRBD2|TRBV10-1
TGCGCCAGCAGTGTTGGGGGGGGGATCTACGAGCAGTACTTC
CASSVGGGIYEQYF
>TRBJ1-6|.|TRBD1|TRBV7-9
TGTGCCAGCAGCCCCCCCAGGACAGGGAGGCAGGAGACACCCCTCCACTTT
CASSPPRTGRQETPLHF
>TRBJ2-6|.|TRBD1|TRBV9
TGTGCCAGCAGCGTAGGAGGACAGGGTTTCTTTGGGGCCAACGTCCTGACTTTC
CASSVGGQGFFGANVLTF
>TRBJ2-7|.|.|TRBV5-6
TGTGCCAGCAGCTTCGGACTCACCTACGAGCAGTACTTC
CASSFGLTYEQYF
>TRBJ2-7|few|.|TRBV4-1
TGCGCCAGCAGCCAAGGGCAGGGAGGCCCCTACGAGCAGTACTTC
CASSQGQGGPYEQYF
>TRBJ1-2|.|.|TRBV19
TGTGCCAGTAGTATTGACACACTCTATGGCTACACCTTC
CASSIDTLYGYTF
>TRBJ1-1|.|TRBD1|TRBV4-3
TGCGCCAGCATCCCAGTCGTAACGAGACAGGGGAGGATGAACACTGAAGCTTTCTTT
CASIPVVTRQGRMNTEAFF
>TRBJ2-1|.|.|TRBV4-1
TGCGCCAGCAGCCAAGCCGGTGTGGGGGGGCAGTTCTTC
CASSQAGVGGQFF
>TRBJ2-7|.|.|TRBV7-2
TGTGCCAGCAGCTTAGCCATAGCTAGTTCCTACGAGCAGTACTTC
CASSLAIASSYEQYF
>TRBJ1-3|.|TRBD1|TRBV10-3
TGTGCCATCGGATGGGCAGGGGGCTTTGGAAACACCATATATTTT
CAIGWAGGFGNTIYF
>TRBJ2-3|.|TRBD1|TRBV9
TGTGCCAGCAGCGAGGCGGGACAGGGGTTCCCAGATACGCAGTATTTT
CASSEAGQGFPDTQYF
>TRBJ2-7|.|TRBD1|TRBV7-9
TGTGCCAGCAGCGCCCGACAGGGGAGCTACGAGCAGTACTTC
CASSARQGSYEQYF
>TRBJ2-3|.|TRBD1|TRBV11-1
TGTGCCAGCAGCACCCTTCCGGGACAGGACAGCACAGATACGCAGTATTTT
CASSTLPGQDSTDTQYF
>TRBJ1-1|few|TRBD1|TRBV18
TGTGCCAGCTCACCTAGACAGGGGGCGAACACTGAAGCTTTCTTT
CASSPRQGANTEAFF
>TRBJ2-2|.|TRBD1|TRBV28
TGTGCCAGCAGTTTACATCCACCGGGACAGGGGACCACCGGGGAGCTGTTTTTT
CASSLHPPGQGTTGELFF
>TRBJ2-3|.|TRBD2|TRBV19
TGTGCCAGTAGTGCGAGCATACTAGCGGGGGCAACGGATACGCAGTATTTT
CASSASILAGATDTQYF
>TRBJ1-6|.|TRBD1|TRBV28
TGTGCCAGCAGGGTGGGACAGGGGGGTTCACCCCTCCACTTT
CASRVGQGGSPLHF
>TRBJ2-5|once|.|TRBV29-1
TGCAGCGCCGCAGGGTGGAGAAAAGAGACCCAGTACTTC
CSAAGWRKETQYF
>TRBJ1-1|.|.|TRBV9
TGTGCCAGCAGCCCACAGGACAGCTTCATGAACACTGAAGCTTTCTTT
CASSPQDSFMNTEAFF
>TRBJ1-2|.|.|TRBV5-4
TGTGCCAGCAGCCCACTGGGGAGCGGGAACTATGGCTACACCTTC
CASSPLGSGNYGYTF
>TRBJ2-5|.|TRBD1|TRBV6-6
TGTGCCAGCAGTTACAATCGGGACAGGGGTTCAGAGACCCAGTACTTC
CASSYNRDRGSETQYF
>TRBJ2-5|.|TRBD1|TRBV25-1
TGTGCCAGCAGTGGACCGGGACAGAAAGAACAAGAGACCCAGTACTTC
CASSGPGQKEQETQYF
>TRBJ2-7|.|.|TRBV4-1
TGCGCCAGCAGCCAAGATAGAGCCTACGAGCAGTACTTC
CASSQDRAYEQYF
>TRBJ2-1|.|.|TRBV27
TGTGCCAGCAGTTCGCCCAACCGGAGGGGCCTTTACAATGAGCAGTTCTTC
CASSSPNRRGLYNEQFF
>TRBJ2-1|.|TRBD2|TRBV6-4
TGTGCCAGCAGTGCGTTAGCGGGGGGCTACAATGAGCAGTTCTTC
CASSALAGGYNEQFF
>TRBJ2-1|.|.|TRBV11-3
TGTGCCAGCAGCTTAGGCACGAGAATAGAGGCTGAGCAGTTCTTC
CASSLGTRIEAEQFF
>TRBJ1-5|.|TRBD1|TRBV27
TGTGCCAGCAGACAGGGGGTATTGGGCAATCAGCCCCAGCATTTT
CASRQGVLGNQPQHF
>TRBJ1-5|.|.|TRBV28
TGTGCCAGCAGAATGGCCGGGGGAGGCAATCAGCCCCAGCATTTT
CASRMAGGGNQPQHF
>TRBJ2-1|.|TRBD1|TRBV10-3
TGTGCCATCTCCCGCAGGGACAGGGATAGGAATGAGCAGTTCTTC
CAISRRDRDRNEQFF
>TRBJ2-2|.|TRBD1|TRBV4-1
TGCGCCAGCAGCCACCCCTTCCCTGACAGGGGGCGGCCCGGGGAGCTGTTTTTT
CASSHPFPDRGRPGELFF
>TRBJ1-2|.|.|TRBV19
TGTGCGTCGGGAAATCTTCGGGAAAATGGCTACACCTTC
CASGNLRENGYTF
>TRBJ2-1|.|TRBD2|TRBV7-2
TGTGCCAGCAGCCTACTAGCGGGGGGGAAGAATGAGCAGTTCTTC
CASSLLAGGKNEQFF
>TRBJ1-1|.|TRBD1|TRBV28
TGTGCCAGCAGTTATATTACGCCAGGGGGGAACACTGAAGCTTTCTTT
CASSYITPGGNTEAFF
>TRBJ2-7|.|.|TRBV6-5
TGTGCCAGCAGTCACGTCAAGGGAGTCTACGAGCAGTACTTC
CASSHVKGVYEQYF
>TRBJ1-5|.|.|TRBV28
TGTGCCAGCAGTCCTCATCAGCCCCAGCATTTT
CASSPHQPQHF
>TRBJ2-2|few|.|TRBV18
TGTGCCAGCCACCGAGAGGGGGACACCGGGGAGCTGTTTTTT
CASHREGDTGELFF
>TRBJ1-5|.|.|TRBV6-5
TGTGCCAGCCTCCCCTTCAGGGGTAGCAATCAGCCCCAGCATTTT
CASLPFRGSNQPQHF